This T cell receptor beta chain came from a study of robustness of blood B and T cell sequencing (dated by TCRdb to 2016 to 2019). With regard to the full study: The goal of the study was to find out how much peripheral blood is required to reliably describe the TCRbeta and IgG repertoires of an individual. Each of the nine to eleven independently drawn blood samples had its TCRbeta and IgG repertoires measured. Two replicate TCRbeta cDNA libraries were prepared from one shared RNA pool from a single 10 ml draw, serving as technical replicates. Study-wide conclusions, independent of this receptor: EDTA tubes required immediate fractionation, limiting use in multi-site collections. Pooling tubes did not increase the overlap of rare TCRbeta clonotypes, which implies that much larger blood volumes would be needed to capture rare TCRbeta clonotypes. Between the technical replicate libraries, 94.8% of the top 10,000 TCRbeta clonotypes in one library were also present in the other library. The 1,000 most abundant TCRbeta clonotypes from the pooled draws were detected in every single 10 ml sample. Coverage of the top 10,000 TCRbeta clonotypes approached saturation when 3 or 4 tubes (roughly 27-40 ml blood) were combined. A full plateau was not reached by TCRbeta rarefaction curves, suggesting under-sequencing or many low-abundance clonotypes. Evidence of cross-contamination, likely from batch processing, showed up in one pair of TCRbeta libraries, so the UMI-sequence pairs shared by that pair of libraries were removed.

This clonotype was counted a few times. The antigen it binds to is not known. No quality values exist for individual bases; no much larger clone is one base distant. Library prep was done by PCR. Data came from an Illumina MiSeq. SMARTScribe reverse transcriptase and a 5' template-switch oligo, by which a universal priming site was added, were used for cDNA synthesis. A 12-nucleotide random unique molecular identifier (UMI) was carried by the template-switch oligo, and each cDNA molecule was tagged with this UMI. Chain-specific reverse primers targeted TCRbeta transcripts during reverse transcription. Uracil DNA glycosylase treatment removed residual template-switch adapters, and cDNA was purified with a Qiagen MinElute kit. The first PCR used KAPA HiFi HotStart ReadyMix for approximately 20 cycles, split across four 50 ul reactions with step-out primers. First-round PCR products were gel-purified before further amplification. Illumina Nextera adapters were attached in a second roughly 8-cycle PCR, after which libraries were purified and pooled. The UMI barcode for each TCRbeta molecule was captured by a 50-nucleotide 5' read. The source study handled its data this way. Reads were grouped by UMI into consensus reads using the MIGEC toolkit. Forward and reverse consensus reads were merged with PEAR to produce final reads. Identical UMI-sequence pairs shared across libraries were treated as cross-sample contamination and removed by a custom decontamination script. MIGMAP, a wrapper around IgBLAST, was used to carry out V(D)J assignment and CDR3 extraction. TCR clonotypes were defined by identical V gene, J gene and CDR3 amino acid sequence, and CDR1 and CDR2 were left unsequenced. TCRdb redid the processing of the public reads, applying fastp at Q25 and MiXCR, and retained in-frame beta chains. Identical CDR3 protein sequences are pooled into one entry, listed with their most common genes and DNA. These V and J calls rely on TCRdb rather than the paper's analysis. The sample contains thousands of distinct CDR3 sequences, roughly half of them found a single time. The biggest ten clones account for around a quarter of the sample.

TCRbeta repertoires were quantified from mRNA rather than genomic DNA, which captures expressed receptors. Without any cell sorting, leukocytes from the buffy coat were collected into Trizol, and RNA was extracted using the Direct-zol RNA MiniPrep Plus kit. EDTA blood tubes were spun right away at 4 degrees C to separate plasma, buffy coat and red blood cells. This receptor was obtained from a human donor in good health. The sequencing sample was made of peripheral blood.

The bases are TGCAGCGTTGAAGGTTCGGGGGCTTTGGGCACAGATACGCAGTATTTT. The resulting protein is CSVEGSGALGTDTQYF. The V gene is TRBV29-1 and the J gene is TRBJ2-3; the D gene may be TRBD1 or TRBD2, since each aligns over 6 bases. The CDR3 numbers 16 residues from cysteine through phenylalanine. Of all the DNA, just the CDR3 is kept, 48 bases in frame from base 1. V and J are truncated by 1 base and 1 base respectively, leaving an intervening sequence of 15 bases. Sequences SQVTM (CDR1) and ANQGSEA (CDR2) are obtained from the germline V gene.